Sequencing of this TCR beta chain was carried out in a study of cytomegalovirus exposure and HLA in healthy donors. Study-level information: Sequencing of approximately 190 million T cells in an earlier analysis found more than 100 million unique TCR beta sequences. Early released data had approximately 86 million unique TCRs, all coming from HLA-typed donors. Study-wide results and caveats: The classifier reportedly diagnosed cytomegalovirus status with high sensitivity and specificity.

The PCR made use of 60 Vbeta and 13 Jbeta primers. Sequencing used immunoSEQ multiplex PCR; TCRdb keeps in-frame clones, though not all of them. The table lists some 90,000 clones, about 74% of them singletons. Participants comprised healthy donors of bone marrow. With regard to this clone: Its antigen is still unknown.

Looked up from germline, CDR1 is MNHEY and CDR2 is SMNVEV (reference sequence). CDR3 length: 16 residues. V trimming: 2 bases; J trimming: 2 bases; junction bases outside the gene matches: 8. This clonotype was sampled from a middle-aged man in good health and CMV-seronegative. The sample consisted of PBMCs. V is TRBV27 and J is TRBJ1-1; 7 nucleotides match TRBD1. CDR3 residues: CASSLILGTDNTEAFF. The CDR3 coding sequence is TGTGCCAGCAGTTTAATTCTAGGGACAGATAACACTGAAGCTTTCTTT.